This entry lists 27 T cell receptor beta chains sequenced from one sample in a study of blood T cell repertoires in COVID-19. Here immunoSEQ multiplex PCR was the method, and the copy in TCRdb shows in-frame clones only, minus some. This repertoire shows about 270,000 clones, around 82% found once; its top ten account for about 3.4%. The sample consisted of peripheral blood. Source of these receptors: a woman in her late teens or twenties with acute or convalescent COVID-19.

This sequence joins TRBV28 and TRBJ1-2; D perhaps matches TRBD1 (6 bases). The germline gives CDR1 MDHEN, CDR2 SYDVKM. This CDR3 has 13 residues. V shed 1 base and J shed 8 bases, with 11 bases lying between them. The CDR3, as DNA: TGTGCCAGCAGTTTATACAGGGCGGCCGGCTACACCTTC. This codes for CASSLYRAAGYTF.

This clone was recorded once. Because the CDR3 is missing its conserved closing phenylalanine or tryptophan, this is likely a read error. It is unclear where the CDR3 begins or ends on the DNA, so no DNA is shown, and the CDR3 is as TCRdb lists it. This chain links TRBV21-1 with TRBJ1-2; the table's D call, TRBD1, has no DNA check behind it. TRBV21-1 is a pseudogene locus. Termini included, the CDR3 measures 21 amino acids. The CDR3 here is CASALGWDRVYVGRERVDVGG.

J is TRBJ2-7 and V is TRBV28, with TRBD2 as a possible D gene (6 bases). This CDR3 has 14 amino acids. Trimming removed 2 bases at V and 5 bases at J, with 13 bases between. The germline V gene has CDR1 MDHEN and CDR2 SYDVKM. DNA of the CDR3: TGTGCCAGCAGTTTACCCGGGGGTGTACACGAGCAGTACTTC. It codes for CASSLPGGVHEQYF.

J is TRBJ2-7 and V is TRBV15; D is perhaps TRBD2 (7 bases). Trimming cost V 6 bases and J 1 base, with 13 bases left between them. There are 14 residues in the CDR3. Per the germline V gene, CDR1 is LNHNV and CDR2 is YYDKDF (reference sequence). The chain's CDR3 is CATSRAGASYEQYF. Written as DNA, the CDR3 is TGTGCCACCAGTCGGGCGGGGGCTTCCTACGAGCAGTACTTC.

This chain uses TRBV3-1 (or the pseudogene TRBV3-2) with TRBJ1-2; 9 bases fit TRBD1. V was pared by 3 bases and J by 7 bases, with 9 bases of the junction left unmatched. CDR1 and CDR2 from the germline V gene are LGHDT and YNNKEL (reference sequence). The CDR3 loop spans 15 amino acids. The CDR3 region is CASSHSGQGRGGYTF. The CDR3 DNA reads as TGTGCCAGCAGCCATTCCGGACAGGGGCGTGGTGGCTACACCTTC.

The chain joins TRBV27 to TRBJ1-5, with 9 bases lining up with TRBD1. Per the germline V gene, CDR1 is MNHEY and CDR2 is SMNVEV (reference sequence). V lost 4 bases and J lost 5; bases outside the gene matches: 3. This CDR3 comprises 14 residues. CDR3 loop: CASSSGQGYQPQHF. CDR3 coding DNA: TGTGCCAGCAGTTCGGGACAGGGATATCAGCCCCAGCATTTT.

The chain links TRBV19 to TRBJ1-3, with D possibly being TRBD1 (5 bases). The CDR3 sequence is 15 residues long. V dropped 2 bases and J dropped 2 bases, with 10 bases sitting between them. The V gene's germline CDR1 is LNHDA and CDR2 SQIVND (reference sequence). CDR3: CASSIPRGAGNTIYF. The CDR3 coding sequence is TGTGCCAGTAGTATACCCCGGGGGGCTGGAAACACCATATATTTT.

The chain combines TRBV5-1 with TRBJ1-4; TRBD1 matches at 8 bases. The germline V gene encodes CDR1 SGHRS and CDR2 YFSETQ. V lost 9 bases to trimming and J lost 3 bases; unmatched junction nucleotides: 4. The CDR3 loop spans 13 amino acids. This CDR3 is CATSTGANEKLFF. Written as DNA, the CDR3 is TGCGCCACTTCGACAGGGGCTAATGAAAAACTGTTTTTT. Filled out from reference TRBV5-1 and TRBJ1-4, the complete variable domain reads KAGVTQTPRYLIKTRGQQVTLSCSPISGHRSVSWYQQTPGQGLQFLFEYFSETQRNKGNFPGRFSGRQFSNSRSEMNVSTLELGDSALYLCATSTGANEKLFFGSGTQLSVL.

The chain has TRBV3-1 (or the pseudogene TRBV3-2) and TRBJ2-1; TRBD2 agrees at 11 bases. Germline loops: CDR1 LGHDT, CDR2 YNNKEL (reference sequence). V was clipped by 4 bases and J by 1 base; unmatched bases: 6. The CDR3 covers 17 residues. The CDR3 loop is CASSLKGLAGSYNEQFF. The CDR3 DNA reads TGTGCCAGCAGCCTAAAAGGACTAGCGGGTTCCTACAATGAGCAGTTCTTC.

The rearrangement links TRBV24-1 to TRBJ1-5; D remains ambiguous. Germline CDR1 is KGHDR and CDR2 is SFDVKD. This CDR3 is 14 amino acids long. Trimming took 5 bases from V and 3 from J, leaving 10 bases between them. The CDR3 spells CATSASGNNQPQHF. For the CDR3, the DNA is TGTGCCACCAGTGCCTCGGGTAACAATCAGCCCCAGCATTTT.

As for this clone: The sample holds other DNA sequences that translate to the same CDR3. V usage is TRBV19 and J usage is TRBJ1-1, with 7 bases fitting TRBD1. CDR1 and CDR2 (germline): LNHDA, SQIVND (reference sequence). The CDR3 has 15 residues. Trimming at V came to 2 bases and at J to 0 bases, leaving 3 bases not matched to a gene. The CDR3 DNA reads as TGTGCCAGTAGTATAATGGGACAGCTGAACACTGAAGCTTTCTTT. Amino acids: CASSIMGQLNTEAFF.

The chain combines TRBV4-3 with TRBJ2-7; 7 bases agree with TRBD2. This CDR3 spans 16 amino acids. From germline, CDR1 is LGHNA and CDR2 YSLEER. J was trimmed by 3 bases and V by 0 bases; bases with no gene match: 8. CDR3 region: CASSQDMEGEGYEQYF. The CDR3 bases are TGCGCCAGCAGCCAAGATATGGAAGGGGAGGGCTACGAGCAGTACTTC.

As regards this clone: Other DNA sequences in this specimen translate into the identical CDR3. V gene TRBV11-3 combines with J gene TRBJ2-3; D not certain. Germline-derived CDR1 and CDR2 are SGHNT and YENEEA. V was cut by 5 bases and J by 3 bases, with 9 bases left in between. CDR3 length: 13 amino acids. Written as DNA, the CDR3 is TGTGCCAGCAGCCTCTCCGGGACAGATACGCAGTATTTT. The encoded protein is CASSLSGTDTQYF.

In this sample, this clone turned up once. The chain has TRBV10-1 and TRBJ1-5; perhaps TRBD1 as D (6 bases). The V end lost 1 base, the J end lost 6 bases, and 13 bases lay between the germline ends. CDR1 and CDR2 from the germline V gene are WNHNN and SYGVQD (reference sequence). The CDR3 spans 15 residues. The CDR3 region is CASSELGAGRQPQHF. For the CDR3, the DNA is TGCGCCAGCAGTGAGTTGGGGGCAGGGCGTCAGCCCCAGCATTTT.

The chain employs TRBV7-2 and TRBJ1-2; TRBD1 agrees at 7 bases. J was trimmed by 5 bases and V by 5 bases; bases with no gene match: 5. Germline V lookup: CDR1 SGHTA, CDR2 FQGNSA. This CDR3 region has 13 residues. CDR3 sequence: CASSRDREYGYTF. CDR3 nucleotide sequence: TGTGCCAGCAGCCGAGACAGGGAGTATGGCTACACCTTC.

The chain uses TRBV30 and TRBJ2-1; 7 bases map to TRBD2. Germline assignment: CDR1 GTSNPN and CDR2 SVGIG (reference sequence). The CDR3 totals 14 residues. The trim removed 5 bases at V and 7 bases at J, leaving 11 bases unmatched. CDR3 amino acids: CAWAPRRELNEQFF. The CDR3 DNA is TGTGCCTGGGCCCCTCGGCGGGAGCTGAATGAGCAGTTCTTC.

This clone was seen only a few times. V and J are TRBV12-3 or TRBV12-4 and TRBJ2-1; 11 bases agree with TRBD2. V shed 6 bases, J shed 8 bases, and the junction held 3 bases outside the gene matches. The CDR3 is 13 amino acids. The CDR3 loop is CASSQLAGDEQFF. In nucleotides, the CDR3 is TGTGCCAGCAGCCAACTAGCGGGGGATGAGCAGTTCTTC.

The chain uses TRBV11-3 and TRBJ1-5; 7 bases match TRBD1. In germline, CDR1 is SGHNT, CDR2 YENEEA. This CDR3 region has 16 residues. The V segment lost 5 bases and the J segment 4 bases; nucleotides outside the gene matches: 11. DNA for the CDR3: TGTGCCAGCAGCGAGTCTGGACAGGTCCAAAATCAGCCCCAGCATTTT. This codes for CASSESGQVQNQPQHF.

J is TRBJ1-6 and V is TRBV7-9, with TRBD1 as a possible D gene (6 bases). The CDR3 contains 15 residues. Germline V gene sequence: CDR1 SEHNR, CDR2 FQNEAQ (reference sequence). Trimming stripped 1 base from V and 10 bases from J, with 14 bases between. The CDR3 bases are TGTGCCAGCAGCTTAGACACAGGGTTAGGATCACCCCTCCACTTT. Translation gives CASSLDTGLGSPLHF.

This rearrangement joins TRBV7-9 to TRBJ2-1; TRBD2 agrees at 9 bases. CDR1 and CDR2 from the germline V gene are SEHNR and FQNEAQ (reference sequence). Trimming removed 5 bases from V and 2 bases from J; junction bases left unmatched: 10. This CDR3 has 17 amino acids. The CDR3 DNA reads as TGTGCCAGCAGCATTGGTTTTGGGACTAGCACCTACAATGAGCAGTTCTTC. It yields the protein CASSIGFGTSTYNEQFF.

This chain links TRBV6-5 with TRBJ1-5, with 9 bases that match TRBD1. Germline V gene data show CDR1 as MNHEY and CDR2 as SVGAGI. The V segment lost 5 bases and the J segment 5 bases; nucleotides outside the gene matches: 1. The CDR3 is 13 residues long. In nucleotides, the CDR3 is TGTGCCAGCAGTCGGACAGGGGATCAGCCCCAGCATTTT. Its protein product is CASSRTGDQPQHF.

The genes are TRBV7-2 and TRBJ2-7; TRBD2 matches 11 bases. Germline loops: CDR1 SGHTA, CDR2 FQGNSA. The CDR3 runs to 18 residues. V trimming: 3 bases; J trimming: 2 bases; junction bases outside the gene matches: 12. CDR3 loop: CASSFITPVAGGAYEQYF. Here the CDR3 DNA reads TGTGCCAGCAGCTTCATCACTCCCGTAGCGGGGGGGGCCTACGAGCAGTACTTC.

The chain uses TRBV21-1 and TRBJ2-3; the listed D gene, TRBD2, was not tested against the DNA. TRBV21-1 constitutes a pseudogene. The CDR3 has 14 residues. The CDR3 here is CASSSRTSTDTQYF. The CDR3 region has the DNA TGTGCCAGCAGCTCCCGGACTAGCACAGATACGCAGTATTTT.

This clone was observed a single time. The CDR3 DNA sequence: TGTGCCAGCAGTGGCGGGAATAGCACAGATACGCAGTATTTT. Translating gives CASSGGNSTDTQYF. This chain uses TRBV6-4 with TRBJ2-3, with D maybe TRBD2 (6 bases). Germline CDR1 and CDR2: MRHNA and SNTAGT. V was shortened by 4 bases and J by 0 bases, with 8 bases between the two germline ends. The CDR3 is 14 amino acids.

The J gene is TRBJ2-1, the V gene TRBV4-1; 9 bases fit TRBD1. Germline CDR1 MGHRA, CDR2 YSYEKL. J was trimmed by 6 bases and V by 1 base; bases with no gene match: 13. The CDR3 contains 18 residues. CDR3 DNA sequence: TGCGCCAGCAGCCAAGGGACGAGGCGGGACAGGGACCCCAATGAGCAGTTCTTC. It translates to CASSQGTRRDRDPNEQFF.

For this clone: The junction does not match germline at one end; this may be a read error. The chain couples TRBV30 to TRBJ1-5; no clear D gene. The CDR3 extends over 13 amino acids. Germline V lookup: CDR1 GTSNPN, CDR2 SVGIG (reference sequence). The CDR3 loop reads CAWSVQSDHPQHF. The CDR3 nucleotides are TGTGCCTGGAGTGTACAGTCAGATCACCCCCAGCATTTT.

The chain has TRBV7-3 and TRBJ2-5, with 11 bases that match TRBD2. The CDR3 sequence is 16 residues long. Germline V gene data show CDR1 as SGHTA and CDR2 as FQGTGA. V was pared by 1 base and J by 4 bases, with 5 bases of the junction left unmatched. The CDR3 spells CASSLNGLAGGETQYF. The CDR3 coding sequence is TGTGCCAGCAGCTTAAATGGCCTAGCGGGAGGAGAGACCCAGTACTTC.